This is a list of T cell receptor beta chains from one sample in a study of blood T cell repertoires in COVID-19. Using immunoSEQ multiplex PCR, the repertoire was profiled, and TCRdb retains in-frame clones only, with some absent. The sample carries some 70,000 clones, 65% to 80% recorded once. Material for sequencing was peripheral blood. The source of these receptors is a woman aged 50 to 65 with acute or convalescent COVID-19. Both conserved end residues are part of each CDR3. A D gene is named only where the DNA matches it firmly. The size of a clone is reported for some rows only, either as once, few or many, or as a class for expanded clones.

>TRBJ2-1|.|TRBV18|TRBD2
TGTGCCAGCTCACCGCAAGCCGGGGGGGCAAATGAGCAGTTCTTC
CASSPQAGGANEQFF
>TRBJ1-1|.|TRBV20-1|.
TGCAGTGCTAGCGGACTCGAAGCTTTCTTT
CSASGLEAFF
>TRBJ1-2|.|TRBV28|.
TGTGCCAGCAGTTCCTCCCGAGGTGGCTACACCTTC
CASSSSRGGYTF
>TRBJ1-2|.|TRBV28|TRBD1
TGTGCCAGCAGTCCAGGGACAGGGGACACCTATGGCTACACCTTC
CASSPGTGDTYGYTF
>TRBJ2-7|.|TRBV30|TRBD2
TGTGCCTGGAGTGCGAGACTAGCGGAGAGACTCTACGAGCAGTACTTC
CAWSARLAERLYEQYF
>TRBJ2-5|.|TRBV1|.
TGCACCAGCAGCCAGAAATATAGCGGGCTATTACAAGAGACCCAGTACTTC
CTSSQKYSGLLQETQYF
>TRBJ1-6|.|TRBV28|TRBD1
TGTGCCAGCAGTTCGTCGGACAGGAGGAGTTCACCCCTCCACTTT
CASSSSDRRSSPLHF
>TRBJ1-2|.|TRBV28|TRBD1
TGTGCCAGCAGTTCGCGGTGGGGCAGGGGGCATGGCTACACCTTC
CASSSRWGRGHGYTF
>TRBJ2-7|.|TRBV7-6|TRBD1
TGTGCCAGCAGCCAGATAGGGGGTCCGGGACAGGGCTACGAGCAGTACTTC
CASSQIGGPGQGYEQYF
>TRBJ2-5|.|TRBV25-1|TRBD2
TGTGCCAGCAGTGCAGGAGCGGGAGGCCCAGAGACCCAGTACTTC
CASSAGAGGPETQYF
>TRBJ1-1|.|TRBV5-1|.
TGCGCCAGCAGCACTCCACAGGAGAAAGCTTTCTTT
CASSTPQEKAFF
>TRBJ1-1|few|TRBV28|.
TGTGCCAGCACAGACGGGAAAGCTGGGAACACTGAAGCTTTCTTT
CASTDGKAGNTEAFF
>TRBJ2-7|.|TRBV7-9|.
TGTGCCAGCAGCTTAGCTCCAGGCCACGAGCAGTACTTC
CASSLAPGHEQYF
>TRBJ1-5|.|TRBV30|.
TGTGCCTGGAGTAGGGGGTCGGAACAGCCCCAGCATTTT
CAWSRGSEQPQHF
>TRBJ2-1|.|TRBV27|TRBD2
TGTGCCAGCAGTTTTGTGGGCGCGGGGGGCAATGAGCAGTTCTTC
CASSFVGAGGNEQFF
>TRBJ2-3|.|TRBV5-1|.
TGCGCCAGCAGCCCCCCAACAGGGTCCGGAGATACGCAGTATTTT
CASSPPTGSGDTQYF
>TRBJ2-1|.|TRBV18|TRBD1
TGTGCCAGCTCACAACCGGACAGGGGGTACGCGGGAGAGACCGAGAATGAGCAGTTCTTC
CASSQPDRGYAGETENEQFF
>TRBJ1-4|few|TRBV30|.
TGTGCCTGGAGTGTACTCGCGGCGGGGGCAAATGAAAAACTGTTTTTT
CAWSVLAAGANEKLFF
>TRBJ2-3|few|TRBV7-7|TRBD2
TGTGCCAGCAACTCCCTAGGCGGGGGGGCAAGCACAGATACGCAGTATTTT
CASNSLGGGASTDTQYF
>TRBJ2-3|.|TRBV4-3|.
TGCGCCAGCAGCCAAGATAGAACAGGGAGCACAGATACGCAGTATTTT
CASSQDRTGSTDTQYF
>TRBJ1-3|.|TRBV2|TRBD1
TGTGCCAGCAGTTACACAGGGGGCTCTGGAAACACCATATATTTT
CASSYTGGSGNTIYF
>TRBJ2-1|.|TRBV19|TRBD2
TGTGCCAGTCGGACTAGCGGGTTTGAGCAGTTCTTC
CASRTSGFEQFF
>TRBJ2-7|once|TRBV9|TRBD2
TGTGCCAGCAGCGTAGAAGCGGGACCCTCCTACGAGCAGTACTTC
CASSVEAGPSYEQYF
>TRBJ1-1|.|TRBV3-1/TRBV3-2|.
TGTGCCAGCAGCCACCTAGGACAGATGAACACTGAAGCTTTCTTT
CASSHLGQMNTEAFF
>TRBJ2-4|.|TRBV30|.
TGTGCCTGGAGCCCAGGGGGGTCTAGGGACATTCAGTACTTC
CAWSPGGSRDIQYF
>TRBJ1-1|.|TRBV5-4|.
TGTGCCAGCAGCTTGGGACAGACGAACACTGAAGCTTTCTTT
CASSLGQTNTEAFF